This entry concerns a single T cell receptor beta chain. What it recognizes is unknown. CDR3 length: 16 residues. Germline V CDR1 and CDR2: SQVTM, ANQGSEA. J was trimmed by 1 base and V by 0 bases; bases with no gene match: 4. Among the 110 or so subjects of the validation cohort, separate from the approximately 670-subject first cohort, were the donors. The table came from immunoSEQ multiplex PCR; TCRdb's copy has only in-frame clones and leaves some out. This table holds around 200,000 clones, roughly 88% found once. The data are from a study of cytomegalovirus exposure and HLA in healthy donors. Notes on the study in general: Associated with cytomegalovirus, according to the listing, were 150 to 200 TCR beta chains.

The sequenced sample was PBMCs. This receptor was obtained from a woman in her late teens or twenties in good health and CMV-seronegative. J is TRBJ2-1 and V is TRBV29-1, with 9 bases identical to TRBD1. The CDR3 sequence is CSVEDPDRGSYNEQFF. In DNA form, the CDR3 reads TGCAGCGTTGAAGATCCGGACAGGGGTTCCTACAATGAGCAGTTCTTC.